The 14 T cell receptor beta chains listed next were all sequenced from one sample in a study of T-cell reconstitution after alpha-beta-depleted transplantation in children. Preparation of the TCRbeta library was carried out with unique molecular identifiers. TCRdb fed the PCR reads into MiXCR, producing one record per CDR3 protein. Here the sample spans fewer than 550,000 distinct CDR3 sequences, roughly a tenth being singletons. The sample in question was PBMCs, obtained before TCRalphabeta/CD19-depleted stem cell transplant. The receptor source for this set is a child aged 2 to 10 with inherited bone marrow failure, due to receive a stem cell transplant.

This clonotype was seen repeatedly, ten times or more. The rearrangement uses TRBV19 and TRBJ1-2; D unresolved. This CDR3 region has 13 residues. V was cut by 2 bases and J by 6 bases, with 10 bases left in between. Germline assignment: CDR1 LNHDA and CDR2 SQIVND (reference sequence). The CDR3 DNA follows: TGTGCCAGTAGTATAATCTCGGGGAATGGCTACACCTTC. Translated: CASSIISGNGYTF.

This clonotype was counted at least ten times. The chain uses TRBV20-1 and TRBJ1-6; D is uncertain. V lost 0 bases, J lost 3 bases, and 9 bases lay in between. The CDR3 spans 15 residues. Germline CDR1 DFQATT, CDR2 SNEGSKA (reference sequence). CDR3 nucleotides: TGCAGTGCTAGAGATCAGGATTTCTATAATTCACCCCTCCACTTT. Its protein is CSARDQDFYNSPLHF.

This clonotype was recorded at least ten times. V and J are TRBV9 and TRBJ1-2; D ambiguous. The V gene's germline CDR1 is SGDLS and CDR2 YYNGEE. This CDR3 spans 14 amino acids. Trimming took 0 bases from V and 4 from J, leaving 10 bases between them. The chain's CDR3 is CASSVGGGSYGYTF. DNA for the CDR3: TGTGCCAGCAGCGTAGGGGGTGGGTCCTATGGCTACACCTTC.

This clonotype was counted at least ten times. The genes are TRBV4-3 and TRBJ2-7, with 11 bases matching TRBD2. V lost 3 bases, J lost 5 bases, and 6 bases stayed unmatched. The CDR3 is 15 amino acids. Per the germline V gene, CDR1 is LGHNA and CDR2 is YSLEER. CDR3 loop: CASSHRLAGHHEQYF. The CDR3 DNA reads as TGCGCCAGCAGCCACCGACTAGCGGGACACCACGAGCAGTACTTC.

This clonotype was counted at least ten times. The CDR3 region is CASSLRTGTQYF. DNA for the CDR3: TGTGCCAGCAGCTTACGGACAGGAACTCAGTACTTC. The rearrangement joins TRBV7-2 to TRBJ2-5, with TRBD1 identical over 7 bases. The junction had 5 bases not matched to a gene; V was cut back by 2 bases and J by 11 bases. The CDR3 loop spans 12 amino acids. In germline, CDR1 is SGHTA, CDR2 FQGNSA. Full variable domain (rest looked up from reference TRBV7-2 and TRBJ2-5): GAGVSQSPSNKVTEKGKDVELRCDPISGHTALYWYRQSLGQGLEFLIYFQGNSAPDKSGLPSDRFSAERTGGSVSTLTIQRTQQEDSAVYLCASSLRTGTQYFGPGTRLLVL.

The V and J genes are TRBV7-2 and TRBJ2-3; D might be TRBD1 (5 bases). The V gene's germline CDR1 is SGHTA and CDR2 FQGNSA. V lost 1 base to trimming and J lost 2 bases, with 16 bases between them. This CDR3 comprises 17 residues. The CDR3 protein is CASSLGGWGGFTDTQYF. The CDR3 DNA reads TGTGCCAGCAGCTTAGGTGGATGGGGCGGATTCACAGATACGCAGTATTTT.

This clonotype was found a few times. The genes are TRBV5-1 and TRBJ2-1; 11 bases fit TRBD1. The CDR3 is 22 amino acids. CDR1 is SGHRS, CDR2 YFSETQ, per germline. J gave up 5 bases and V 3 bases, and 25 bases lay outside the gene matches. The CDR3 DNA sequence: TGCGCCAGCAGCTATAAGATGTGGGACAGGGGGTACTCTAGCGGGACAAACAATGAGCAGTTCTTC. It codes for CASSYKMWDRGYSSGTNNEQFF.

This clonotype was counted ten times or more. The J gene is TRBJ2-1, the V gene TRBV10-2; D might be TRBD1 (6 bases). The CDR3 is 13 amino acids. V gave up 0 bases and J gave up 9 bases, with 9 bases separating them. Germline V lookup: CDR1 WSHSY, CDR2 SAAADI. The CDR3 protein is CASSESQGSEQFF. The CDR3 DNA reads as TGCGCCAGCAGTGAGTCCCAGGGGAGTGAGCAGTTCTTC.

This clonotype was seen only a few times. The CDR3 here is CASSYAGSGYEQYF. The DNA for the CDR3 is TGTGCCAGCAGTTACGCGGGATCGGGGTACGAGCAGTACTTC. The genes are TRBV6-2 or TRBV6-3 and TRBJ2-7; tentatively, D is TRBD2 (6 bases). Germline lookup yields CDR1 MNHEY and CDR2 SVGEGT. V was cut by 2 bases and J by 4 bases, with 12 bases left in between. The CDR3 is 14 amino acids.

With respect to this clonotype: This may stem from a read error, because a much larger clone lies one nucleotide away. This rearrangement joins TRBV20-1 to TRBJ2-1; TRBD2 agrees at 7 bases. Per the germline V gene, CDR1 is DFQATT and CDR2 is SNEGSKA (reference sequence). The CDR3 length is 15 residues. For the CDR3, the DNA is TGCTGTGCTAGAGATCTTGGGCGGGAGTGGAATGAGCAGTTCTTC. Its protein product is CCARDLGREWNEQFF.

This clonotype was counted ten times or more. V and J are TRBV28 and TRBJ2-5; D tentatively fits TRBD1 or TRBD2 (5 bases each). Trimming shortened V by 1 base and J by 4 bases, and 10 bases separated the two germline ends. The germline V gene encodes CDR1 MDHEN and CDR2 SYDVKM. This CDR3 comprises 14 residues. CDR3 sequence: CASSLLRGAETQYF. The DNA for the CDR3 is TGTGCCAGCAGTTTATTACGGGGCGCAGAGACCCAGTACTTC.

This clonotype occurred once. This CDR3 is CASSLASRVSDVQFF. In nucleotides, the CDR3 is TGTGCCAGCAGCTTAGCGTCCCGCGTTTCCGATGTGCAGTTCTTC. V gene TRBV7-2 combines with J gene TRBJ2-1; D not certain. This CDR3 region has 15 residues. Germline V gene lookup returns CDR1 SGHTA and CDR2 FQGNSA. V shed 0 bases and J shed 12 bases, with 18 bases lying between them.

This clonotype was recorded many times. The chain joins TRBV7-9 to TRBJ2-5, with a possible D match to TRBD1 (5 bases). Germline CDR1 is SEHNR and CDR2 is FQNEAQ (reference sequence). Trimming shortened V by 2 bases and J by 4 bases, and 14 bases separated the two germline ends. The CDR3 sequence is 15 residues long. The CDR3 DNA follows: TGTGCCAGCAGCTTATTGCCAGGGAACCTAGAGACCCAGTACTTC. Its translation is CASSLLPGNLETQYF. The whole variable domain, remainder taken from reference TRBV7-9 and TRBJ2-5, is DTGVSQNPRHKITKRGQNVTFRCDPISEHNRLYWYRQTLGQGPEFLTYFQNEAQLEKSRLLSDRFSAERPKGSFSTLEIQRTEQGDSAMYLCASSLLPGNLETQYFGPGTRLLVL.

This clonotype has a count of ten or more. This rearrangement joins TRBV4-1 to TRBJ2-1; 8 nucleotides align to TRBD2. Looked up from germline, CDR1 is MGHRA and CDR2 is YSYEKL. V shed 1 base and J 5 bases; nucleotides not matched to a gene: 7. The CDR3 spans 16 residues. The CDR3 DNA is TGCGCCAGCAGCCAAGCGAGGACTAGCAGAAACAATGAGCAGTTCTTC. Protein sequence: CASSQARTSRNNEQFF.